The rows below give T cell receptor beta chains drawn from one sample of a study of shared clonotypes between healthy human individuals. Repertoires were generated with immunoSEQ multiplex PCR, while TCRdb's copy carries only in-frame clones and drops some. The sample holds roughly 700,000 clones, roughly 70% seen once. The material sequenced was memory CD4+ T cells sorted from blood. These receptors all stem from a woman aged 25 to 39 in good health. Each CDR3 is given with its conserved first and last residue. Each record gives: V gene, clone size, D gene, J gene, CDR3 DNA, CDR3 protein. A D gene is named only where the DNA matches it firmly. Expanded clones are given a class, and other clones once, few, many or no size at all.

V gene: TRBV7-2; clone size: NA; D gene: TRBD2; J gene: TRBJ2-1; CDR3 DNA: TGTGCCAGCAGCCGGGGGGCTGCAGCGGGAGTCCGCAATGAGCAGTTCTTC; CDR3 protein: CASSRGAAAGVRNEQFF
V gene: TRBV29-1; clone size: few; D gene: NA; J gene: TRBJ2-7; CDR3 DNA: TGCAGCGGCGGAGAGGACTACGAGCAGTACTTC; CDR3 protein: CSGGEDYEQYF
V gene: TRBV4-1; clone size: NA; D gene: TRBD2; J gene: TRBJ2-3; CDR3 DNA: TGCGCCAGCAGCCAAGGTCTAGCGGGCAGCACAGATACGCAGTATTTT; CDR3 protein: CASSQGLAGSTDTQYF
V gene: TRBV4-2; clone size: NA; D gene: NA; J gene: TRBJ1-3; CDR3 DNA: TGTGCCAGCAGCAGCCTACAGGGTGCTGGAAACACCATATATTTT; CDR3 protein: CASSSLQGAGNTIYF
V gene: TRBV2; clone size: NA; D gene: TRBD1; J gene: TRBJ2-4; CDR3 DNA: TGTGCCAGCAGCCCTGGACAGGCTCAAGGGAACATTCAGTACTTC; CDR3 protein: CASSPGQAQGNIQYF
V gene: TRBV5-1; clone size: NA; D gene: NA; J gene: TRBJ2-5; CDR3 DNA: TGCGCCAGCAGCTTGGATAGGGGCGAAGAGACCCAGTACTTC; CDR3 protein: CASSLDRGEETQYF
V gene: TRBV5-6; clone size: few; D gene: NA; J gene: TRBJ2-1; CDR3 DNA: TGTGCCAGCAGCTTCGGGACCACACTGTACAATGAGCAGTTCTTC; CDR3 protein: CASSFGTTLYNEQFF
V gene: TRBV4-1; clone size: NA; D gene: TRBD1; J gene: TRBJ1-1; CDR3 DNA: TGCGCCAGCAGCCAAGCTCCCGGGACAGTGAGTCCGACTGAAGCTTTCTTT; CDR3 protein: CASSQAPGTVSPTEAFF
V gene: TRBV5-1; clone size: NA; D gene: NA; J gene: TRBJ2-7; CDR3 DNA: TGCGCCAGCAGCTTCCCCCTCACGACGTGGGCGACTAACGAGCAGTACTTC; CDR3 protein: CASSFPLTTWATNEQYF
V gene: TRBV5-4; clone size: NA; D gene: NA; J gene: TRBJ1-1; CDR3 DNA: TGTGCCAGCAGCCCGGGGGACACCACTGAAGCTTTCTTT; CDR3 protein: CASSPGDTTEAFF
V gene: TRBV10-3; clone size: NA; D gene: NA; J gene: TRBJ2-7; CDR3 DNA: TGTGCCATCAGTGGGAGGAGTTCGAATTCTGACGAGCAGTACTTC; CDR3 protein: CAISGRSSNSDEQYF
V gene: TRBV28; clone size: NA; D gene: NA; J gene: TRBJ1-4; CDR3 DNA: TGTGCCAGCAGACCAACAGGAGGAGAGGAAAAACTGTTTTTT; CDR3 protein: CASRPTGGEEKLFF
V gene: TRBV7-9; clone size: NA; D gene: NA; J gene: TRBJ2-7; CDR3 DNA: TGTGCCAGCAGCTTAGTCGGCCGGATAGCCTACGAGCAGTACTTC; CDR3 protein: CASSLVGRIAYEQYF
V gene: TRBV29-1; clone size: NA; D gene: NA; J gene: TRBJ2-5; CDR3 DNA: TGCAGCGTTGGCTGGCAAGAGACCCAGTACTTC; CDR3 protein: CSVGWQETQYF
V gene: TRBV9; clone size: NA; D gene: NA; J gene: TRBJ1-2; CDR3 DNA: TGTGCCAGCAGCGTAGGATCAGGGGTCTATGGCTACACCTTC; CDR3 protein: CASSVGSGVYGYTF
V gene: TRBV5-1; clone size: NA; D gene: NA; J gene: TRBJ1-1; CDR3 DNA: TGCGCCAGCAGAACCACAGGGAGTGAAGCTTTCTTT; CDR3 protein: CASRTTGSEAFF
V gene: TRBV10-2; clone size: NA; D gene: TRBD2; J gene: TRBJ2-7; CDR3 DNA: TGCGCCAGCAGGCCCACAGCGGGAGCCTACGAGCAGTACTTC; CDR3 protein: CASRPTAGAYEQYF
V gene: TRBV5-1; clone size: NA; D gene: NA; J gene: TRBJ2-5; CDR3 DNA: TGCGCCAGCAGCTTGGTGTTCCAGGGGATCGGAGAGACCCAGTACTTC; CDR3 protein: CASSLVFQGIGETQYF
V gene: TRBV29-1; clone size: NA; D gene: NA; J gene: TRBJ1-3; CDR3 DNA: TGCAGCGTTCATTCGGGAGATGGAAACACCATATATTTT; CDR3 protein: CSVHSGDGNTIYF
V gene: TRBV5-1; clone size: NA; D gene: TRBD2; J gene: TRBJ2-3; CDR3 DNA: TGCGCCAGCAGCTCCCATAGCGGGAGCACAGATACGCAGTATTTT; CDR3 protein: CASSSHSGSTDTQYF
V gene: TRBV5-6; clone size: NA; D gene: NA; J gene: TRBJ2-7; CDR3 DNA: TGTGCCAGCAGCTTAGCCGCAGGGTGGGGCGGCATCTCCTACGAGCAGTACTTC; CDR3 protein: CASSLAAGWGGISYEQYF
V gene: TRBV7-2; clone size: NA; D gene: TRBD1; J gene: TRBJ1-2; CDR3 DNA: TGTGCCAGCAGCACCGGATACAGGGGGCGACCTCTCGGCTACACCTTC; CDR3 protein: CASSTGYRGRPLGYTF
V gene: TRBV7-2; clone size: few; D gene: TRBD2; J gene: TRBJ2-5; CDR3 DNA: TGTGCCAGCAGCTCGGGACTAGCGGGAGAAGCGGCGACCCAGTACTTC; CDR3 protein: CASSSGLAGEAATQYF
V gene: TRBV5-1; clone size: NA; D gene: TRBD1; J gene: TRBJ2-7; CDR3 DNA: TGCGCCAGCAGCTTAGGCGGGACAGGTACCTACGAGCAGTACTTC; CDR3 protein: CASSLGGTGTYEQYF
V gene: TRBV10-3; clone size: NA; D gene: TRBD2; J gene: TRBJ2-4; CDR3 DNA: TGTGCCATCAGTGAGGGACTAGCGGAATTAGCCAAAAACATTCAGTACTTC; CDR3 protein: CAISEGLAELAKNIQYF
V gene: TRBV10-3; clone size: NA; D gene: NA; J gene: TRBJ1-2; CDR3 DNA: TGTGCCATCAGTGAGTCTGACAGCTCTTGGGGCTACACCTTC; CDR3 protein: CAISESDSSWGYTF
V gene: TRBV18; clone size: NA; D gene: NA; J gene: TRBJ2-7; CDR3 DNA: TGTGCCAGCTCACCACCGAAAGGAGTAGCGAGTCTCAGGGAGCAGTACTTC; CDR3 protein: CASSPPKGVASLREQYF
V gene: TRBV6-5; clone size: NA; D gene: TRBD1; J gene: TRBJ2-7; CDR3 DNA: TGTGCCAGCAGTGGCCGGGACAGGGATTCCTACGAGCAGTACTTC; CDR3 protein: CASSGRDRDSYEQYF
V gene: TRBV27; clone size: NA; D gene: NA; J gene: TRBJ2-2; CDR3 DNA: TGTGCCAGCAGTTTATCAGCCGGGCAGGGAACCGGGGAGCTGTTTTTT; CDR3 protein: CASSLSAGQGTGELFF
V gene: TRBV6-1; clone size: NA; D gene: NA; J gene: TRBJ1-2; CDR3 DNA: TGTGCCAGCAGTACAGGGCGCTATGGCTACACCTTC; CDR3 protein: CASSTGRYGYTF
V gene: TRBV7-9; clone size: NA; D gene: TRBD2; J gene: TRBJ2-7; CDR3 DNA: TGTGCCAGCAGCCCGGGACTAGCTACCTACGAGCAGTACTTC; CDR3 protein: CASSPGLATYEQYF
V gene: TRBV19; clone size: NA; D gene: NA; J gene: TRBJ1-5; CDR3 DNA: TGTGCCAGTACCCCCCCGGGGGTGTGGGGCAATCAGCCCCAGCATTTT; CDR3 protein: CASTPPGVWGNQPQHF
V gene: TRBV5-1; clone size: NA; D gene: NA; J gene: TRBJ1-1; CDR3 DNA: TGCGCCAGCAGCTTGGCCGTCGGGAACACTGAAGCTTTCTTT; CDR3 protein: CASSLAVGNTEAFF
V gene: TRBV6-1; clone size: NA; D gene: NA; J gene: TRBJ2-2; CDR3 DNA: TGTGCCAGCTTGGCAGCGTACAACACCGGGGAGCTGTTTTTT; CDR3 protein: CASLAAYNTGELFF
V gene: TRBV7-8; clone size: NA; D gene: TRBD2; J gene: TRBJ2-7; CDR3 DNA: TGTGCCAGCATCGGCGGGACTAGCGGGAGCTACGAGCAGTACTTC; CDR3 protein: CASIGGTSGSYEQYF
V gene: TRBV5-4; clone size: NA; D gene: NA; J gene: TRBJ2-2; CDR3 DNA: TGTGCCAGCAGCTTTGGAAAGGGACTCAACACCGGGGAGCTGTTTTTT; CDR3 protein: CASSFGKGLNTGELFF
V gene: TRBV28; clone size: NA; D gene: NA; J gene: TRBJ2-7; CDR3 DNA: TGTGCCAGCAGCAGTCCCCTGATTGACAGGTTGGGGCCGGACGAGCAGTACTTC; CDR3 protein: CASSSPLIDRLGPDEQYF
V gene: TRBV2; clone size: many; D gene: NA; J gene: TRBJ1-1; CDR3 DNA: TGTGCCAGCTTATTGACAGGGAACACTGAAGCTTTCTTT; CDR3 protein: CASLLTGNTEAFF
V gene: TRBV5-6; clone size: NA; D gene: TRBD1; J gene: TRBJ2-7; CDR3 DNA: TGTGCCAGCAGGTTGGGGACAGGGACAGAGCAGTACTTC; CDR3 protein: CASRLGTGTEQYF
V gene: TRBV11-1; clone size: few; D gene: NA; J gene: TRBJ2-5; CDR3 DNA: TGTGCCAGCAGCTTGCAAGGCAGGGGCGCAGGGGAGACCCAGTACTTC; CDR3 protein: CASSLQGRGAGETQYF
V gene: TRBV19; clone size: once; D gene: NA; J gene: TRBJ1-1; CDR3 DNA: TGTGCCAGTAGTGGAAGCGGGACCGCGAACACTGAAGCTTTCTTT; CDR3 protein: CASSGSGTANTEAFF
V gene: TRBV28; clone size: few; D gene: TRBD2; J gene: TRBJ2-3; CDR3 DNA: TGTGCCGGGCAGAGCGGGATCGGAGGAGATACGCAGTATTTT; CDR3 protein: CAGQSGIGGDTQYF
V gene: TRBV6-4; clone size: NA; D gene: NA; J gene: TRBJ2-2; CDR3 DNA: TGTGCCAGCAGTCCAGGGAGCACCGGGGAGCTGTTTTTT; CDR3 protein: CASSPGSTGELFF
V gene: TRBV29-1; clone size: NA; D gene: TRBD2; J gene: TRBJ2-3; CDR3 DNA: TGCAGCGTGGACGGCCTAGCGGAAGATACGCAGTATTTT; CDR3 protein: CSVDGLAEDTQYF
V gene: TRBV7-3; clone size: few; D gene: TRBD1; J gene: TRBJ2-7; CDR3 DNA: TGTGCCAGCAGCTTAACGGGGACAGGGGACTACGAGCAGTACTTC; CDR3 protein: CASSLTGTGDYEQYF
V gene: TRBV7-2; clone size: NA; D gene: NA; J gene: TRBJ2-6; CDR3 DNA: TGTGCCAGCAGCTTAACTGGGGCCAACGTCCTGACTTTC; CDR3 protein: CASSLTGANVLTF
V gene: TRBV28; clone size: NA; D gene: TRBD1; J gene: TRBJ2-2; CDR3 DNA: TGTGCCAGCAGCCCCACAGGGGTAGGGACCGGGGAGCTGTTTTTT; CDR3 protein: CASSPTGVGTGELFF
V gene: TRBV28; clone size: NA; D gene: NA; J gene: TRBJ2-5; CDR3 DNA: TGTGCCAGCAGTTTACGGCGTCCACAAGAGACCCAGTACTTC; CDR3 protein: CASSLRRPQETQYF
V gene: TRBV28; clone size: NA; D gene: TRBD1; J gene: TRBJ2-7; CDR3 DNA: TGTGCCAGCAGTTTGCCTGGACAGGGCTACGAGCAGTACTTC; CDR3 protein: CASSLPGQGYEQYF